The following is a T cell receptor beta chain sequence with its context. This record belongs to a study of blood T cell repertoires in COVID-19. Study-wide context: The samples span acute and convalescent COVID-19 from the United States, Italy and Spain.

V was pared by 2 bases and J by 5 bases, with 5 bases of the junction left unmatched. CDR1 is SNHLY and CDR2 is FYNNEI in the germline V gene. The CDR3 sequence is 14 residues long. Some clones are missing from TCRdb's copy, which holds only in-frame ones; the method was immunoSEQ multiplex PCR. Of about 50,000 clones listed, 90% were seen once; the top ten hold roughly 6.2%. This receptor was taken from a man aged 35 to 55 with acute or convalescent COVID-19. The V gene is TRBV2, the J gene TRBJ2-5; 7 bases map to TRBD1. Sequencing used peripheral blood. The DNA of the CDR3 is TGTGCCAGCAGTGAAATACAGGGGCCGGAGACCCAGTACTTC. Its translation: CASSEIQGPETQYF.